The next 4 T cell receptor beta chains were all read from a single sample in a study of T-cell reconstitution after alpha-beta-depleted transplantation in children. For TCRbeta, the library was prepared with unique molecular identifiers. In TCRdb, the PCR reads were re-called with MiXCR into one record per CDR3 protein. The sample carries 250,000 to 400,000 distinct CDR3 sequences, roughly 25% recorded once. Sequencing was performed on PBMCs, mostly from graft donor cells, taken 180 days after TCRalphabeta/CD19-depleted stem cell transplant. The receptors derive from a male patient between 10 and 17 years old who had a stem cell transplant for acute lymphoblastic leukemia, so the T cells may come from the graft donor.

This clonotype was counted between two and nine times. The chain joins TRBV28 to TRBJ2-5; 9 bases line up with TRBD1. With 8 bases clipped from V and 5 bases from J, the junction kept 9 bases outside the gene matches. Germline lookup yields CDR1 MDHEN and CDR2 SYDVKM. The CDR3 length is 14 residues. The CDR3 here is CASRGQGTKETQYF. The CDR3 DNA reads as TGTGCCAGCCGGGGACAGGGAACGAAGGAGACCCAGTACTTC. Complete variable domain (other parts from reference TRBV28 and TRBJ2-5): DVKVTQSSRYLVKRTGEKVFLECVQDMDHENMFWYRQDPGLGLRLIYFSYDVKMKEKGDIPEGYSVSREKKERFSLILESASTNQTSMYLCASRGQGTKETQYFGPGTRLLVL.

The chain links TRBV5-1 to TRBJ2-1; 13 bases match TRBD2. With V trimmed by 0 bases and J by 12 bases, 9 bases remained unmatched. Germline loops: CDR1 SGHRS, CDR2 YFSETQ. CDR3 length: 16 residues. CDR3 DNA sequence: TGCGCCAGCAGCTTGGTTCCGGGACTAGCGGGACTTACGCAGTTCTTC. Its translation is CASSLVPGLAGLTQFF.

V usage is TRBV21-1 and J usage is TRBJ1-2; the D call in the table, TRBD1, was not verified against the DNA. TRBV21-1 is flagged as a pseudogene. The CDR3 length is 12 residues. CDR3 nucleotides: TGTGCCAGCACGGGGACAGCGAGTGGCTACACCTTC. Translating gives CASTGTASGYTF.

The chain has TRBV4-1 and TRBJ2-1, with D possibly being TRBD2 (5 bases). CDR1 and CDR2 from the germline V gene are MGHRA and YSYEKL. The length of the CDR3 is 13 residues. V lost 1 base, J lost 7 bases, and 8 bases lay in between. The CDR3 sequence is CASSQASGNEQFF. DNA for the CDR3: TGCGCCAGCAGCCAAGCGTCGGGAAATGAGCAGTTCTTC.